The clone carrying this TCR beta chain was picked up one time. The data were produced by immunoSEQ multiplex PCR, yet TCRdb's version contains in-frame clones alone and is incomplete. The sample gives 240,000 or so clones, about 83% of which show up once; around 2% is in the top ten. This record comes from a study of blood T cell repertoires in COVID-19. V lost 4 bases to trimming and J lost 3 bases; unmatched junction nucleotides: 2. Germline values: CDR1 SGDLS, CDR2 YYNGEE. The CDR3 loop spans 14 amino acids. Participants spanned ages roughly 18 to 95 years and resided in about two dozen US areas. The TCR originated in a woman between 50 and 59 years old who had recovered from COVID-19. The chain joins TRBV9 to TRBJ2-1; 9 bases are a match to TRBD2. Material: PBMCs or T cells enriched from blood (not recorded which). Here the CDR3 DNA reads TGTGCCAGCAGCTATAGCGGGGGCTACAATGAGCAGTTCTTC. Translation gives CASSYSGGYNEQFF.